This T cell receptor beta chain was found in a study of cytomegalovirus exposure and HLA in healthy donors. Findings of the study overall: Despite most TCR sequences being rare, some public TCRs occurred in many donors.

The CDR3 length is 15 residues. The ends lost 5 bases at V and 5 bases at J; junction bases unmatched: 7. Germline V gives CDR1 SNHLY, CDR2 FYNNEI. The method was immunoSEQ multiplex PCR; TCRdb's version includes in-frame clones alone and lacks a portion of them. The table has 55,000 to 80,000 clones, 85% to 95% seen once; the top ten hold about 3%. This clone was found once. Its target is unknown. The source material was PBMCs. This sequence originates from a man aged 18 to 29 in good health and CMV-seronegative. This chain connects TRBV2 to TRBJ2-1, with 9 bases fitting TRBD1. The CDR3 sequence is CASSRIRTGDNEQFF. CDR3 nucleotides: TGTGCCAGCAGTAGAATTCGGACAGGGGACAATGAGCAGTTCTTC.